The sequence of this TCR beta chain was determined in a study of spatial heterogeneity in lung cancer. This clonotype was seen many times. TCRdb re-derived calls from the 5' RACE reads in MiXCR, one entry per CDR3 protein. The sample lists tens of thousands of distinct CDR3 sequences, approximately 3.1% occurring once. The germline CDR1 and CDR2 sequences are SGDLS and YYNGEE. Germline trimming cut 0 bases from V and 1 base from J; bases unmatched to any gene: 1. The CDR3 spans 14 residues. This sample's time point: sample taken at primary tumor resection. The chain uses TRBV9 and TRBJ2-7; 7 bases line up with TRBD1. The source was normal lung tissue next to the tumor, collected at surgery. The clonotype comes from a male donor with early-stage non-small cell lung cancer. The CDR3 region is CASSVGDSSYEQYF. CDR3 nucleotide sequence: TGTGCCAGCAGCGTAGGGGACAGTTCCTACGAGCAGTACTTC.